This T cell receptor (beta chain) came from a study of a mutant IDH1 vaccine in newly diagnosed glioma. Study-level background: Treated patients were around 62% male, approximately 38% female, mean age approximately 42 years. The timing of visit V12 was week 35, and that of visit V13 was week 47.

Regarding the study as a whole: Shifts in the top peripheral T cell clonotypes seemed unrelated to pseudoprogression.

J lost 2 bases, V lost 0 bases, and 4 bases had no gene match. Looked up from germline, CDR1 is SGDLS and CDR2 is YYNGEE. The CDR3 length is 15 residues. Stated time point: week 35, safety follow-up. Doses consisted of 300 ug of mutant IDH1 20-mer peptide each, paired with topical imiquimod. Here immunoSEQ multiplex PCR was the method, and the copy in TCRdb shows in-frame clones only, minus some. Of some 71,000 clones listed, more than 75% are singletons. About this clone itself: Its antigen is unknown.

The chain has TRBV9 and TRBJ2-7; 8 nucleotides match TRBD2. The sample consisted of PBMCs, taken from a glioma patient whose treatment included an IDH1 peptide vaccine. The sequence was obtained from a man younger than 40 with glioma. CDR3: CASSVEPGRAYEQYF. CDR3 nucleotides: TGTGCCAGCAGCGTAGAACCCGGGAGGGCCTACGAGCAGTACTTC.